A single sample is the source of the 20 T cell receptor beta chains below, sequenced in a study of molecular identifiers for immune sequencing clone quantification. TCRdb used MiXCR to reprocess the PCR reads, holding one entry per CDR3 protein. The sample has about 330,000 distinct CDR3 sequences, roughly 24% seen once; the top ten hold around 0.74%. The sequenced sample was naive CD8+ T cells from blood, with Jurkat cell RNA spiked in. Specified subset: FACS-sorted CD8+CD4-CCR7+CD45RA+ naive T cells. These receptors originate from a human donor in good health. Some libraries in this study had Jurkat cell RNA spiked in.

This clonotype was detected many times. The V gene is TRBV2, the J gene TRBJ2-7; perhaps TRBD1 as D (6 bases). Germline CDR1 reads SNHLY; CDR2 reads FYNNEI. Trimming cost V 3 bases and J 5 bases, with 11 bases left between them. CDR3 length: 13 amino acids. The CDR3 coding sequence is TGTGCCAGCAGTGAGGCTTGGGGGCACGAGCAGTACTTC. Translated: CASSEAWGHEQYF.

For this clonotype: A junction boundary mismatches the germline segment, possibly from a read error. CDR3 loop: CAGSFVSHEKLFF. Written as DNA, the CDR3 is TGTGCCGGCAGTTTTGTCAGCCATGAAAAACTGTTTTTT. This sequence joins TRBV27 and TRBJ1-4, with no clear D. The CDR3 has 13 amino acids. CDR1 MNHEY and CDR2 SMNVEV come from the germline V gene (reference sequence).

Ten or more counts support this clonotype. The chain carries TRBV29-1 and TRBJ2-3, with 9 bases identical to TRBD1. The CDR3 loop spans 14 amino acids. The J segment lost 4 bases and the V segment lost 5 bases, leaving 7 bases of the junction unmatched. CDR1 and CDR2 (germline): SQVTM, ANQGSEA. The DNA of the CDR3 is TGCAGCGTTTTTTGGGACAGGGTGGCAGATACGCAGTATTTT. This translates into CSVFWDRVADTQYF.

The genes are TRBV7-9 and TRBJ2-5; 7 nucleotides match TRBD1. V lost 1 base, J lost 3 bases, and 8 bases stayed unmatched. Germline V gives CDR1 SEHNR, CDR2 FQNEAQ (reference sequence). The CDR3 extends over 16 amino acids. CDR3 sequence (DNA): TGTGCCAGCAGCTTAGAAGGGGGCCCCGTCAAAGAGACCCAGTACTTC. It encodes CASSLEGGPVKETQYF.

For this clonotype: A clone one base away is much larger, so this may be a read error. This rearrangement joins TRBV27 to TRBJ1-2, with D unresolved. Germline loops: CDR1 MNHEY, CDR2 SMNVEV (reference sequence). The CDR3 has 14 residues. The CDR3: CAGSLRQTNYGYTF. The CDR3, as DNA: TGTGCCGGCAGTTTAAGGCAGACTAACTATGGCTACACCTTC.

Of note for this clonotype: A junction end diverges from the germline sequence, so it may reflect a read error. This sequence joins TRBV13 and TRBJ1-3; D might be TRBD1 (6 bases). The CDR3 loop spans 16 amino acids. From germline, CDR1 is PRHDT and CDR2 FYEKMQ (reference sequence). CDR3 sequence reads: CASSPQNRVAGNTVYF. The CDR3 DNA reads TGTGCAAGCAGCCCGCAAAACAGGGTAGCTGGAAACACCGTATATTTT.

The rearrangement joins TRBV5-6 to TRBJ2-1; D is undetermined. V was clipped by 0 bases and J by 7 bases, with 8 bases between them. The germline CDR1 and CDR2 sequences are SGHDT and YYEEEE. The CDR3 is 13 amino acids. CDR3 sequence (DNA): TGTGCCAGCAGCTTGGACCTCCCTAATGAGCAGTTCTTC. Translating it yields CASSLDLPNEQFF.

The V gene is TRBV7-8, the J gene TRBJ1-1; D gene uncertain. The germline V gene has CDR1 SGHVS and CDR2 FQNEAQ. The CDR3 is made up of 14 amino acids. V dropped 5 bases and J dropped 1 base, with 11 bases sitting between them. In DNA, the CDR3 is TGTGCCAGCAGCGCACATCAGGCGAACACTGAAGCTTTCTTT. Protein: CASSAHQANTEAFF.

The chain combines TRBV25-1 with TRBJ2-3; D is unclear. CDR3 length: 17 residues. The germline CDR1 and CDR2 sequences are MGHDK and SYGVNS. Trimming removed 0 bases from V and 6 bases from J, with 19 bases in between. The CDR3 DNA reads TGTGCCAGCAGTGAATATATAGGAACCAAAGACCCGGATACGCAGTATTTT. This gives the protein CASSEYIGTKDPDTQYF.

The genes are TRBV7-9 and TRBJ2-3, with 8 bases matching TRBD2. V dropped 6 bases and J dropped 5; count of bases not matched to a gene: 16. This CDR3 spans 17 amino acids. Germline V gene lookup returns CDR1 SEHNR and CDR2 FQNEAQ (reference sequence). The CDR3, as DNA: TGTGCCAGCAGAGCCACTTTCGCGGCGGGAGGTTTAGATACGCAGTATTTT. Its protein product is CASRATFAAGGLDTQYF.

This clonotype was seen a single time. A much larger clone differs by one base, so this may be a read error. Since no conserved phenylalanine or tryptophan closes the CDR3, a read error is the likely cause. The V gene is TRBV4-3, the J gene TRBJ1-5; D is perhaps TRBD1 (6 bases). Germline V gene data show CDR1 as LGHNA and CDR2 as YSLEER. Deletions cut 0 bases from V and 5 bases from J, with 11 bases between. This CDR3 is 15 amino acids long. The CDR3 DNA sequence: TGCGCCAGCAGCCAAGACGGGGACATAGATCAGCCCCAGCATTCT. Protein sequence: CASSQDGDIDQPQHS.

This CDR3 is CAWSYRSNTDTQYF. The CDR3 DNA reads TGTGCCTGGAGTTACAGGTCGAACACAGATACGCAGTATTTT. J is TRBJ2-3 and V is TRBV30; D perhaps matches TRBD1 (5 bases). CDR1 is GTSNPN and CDR2 is SVGIG in the germline V gene (reference sequence). Trimming removed 2 bases from V and 2 bases from J, with 11 bases in between. The CDR3 has 14 amino acids.

Of note for this clonotype: A much larger clonotype is one base distant, so this may be a read error. This chain connects TRBV6-2 or TRBV6-3 to TRBJ2-7, with no clear D. Trimming removed 1 base at V and 5 bases at J, with 12 bases between. This CDR3 spans 14 amino acids. Germline CDR1 reads MNHEY; CDR2 reads SVGEGT. CDR3 residues: CASSYFGPENEQYF. CDR3 DNA: TGTGCCAGCAGTTACTTTGGGCCAGAGAACGAGCAGTACTTC.

This clonotype has only a few counts. This chain links TRBV4-3 with TRBJ2-5, with 7 nucleotides matching TRBD2. The germline gives CDR1 LGHNA, CDR2 YSLEER. The CDR3 sequence is 15 residues long. The V gene end was trimmed by 2 bases and the J gene end by 4 bases; junction bases not matched to a gene: 7. CDR3 in DNA: TGCGCCAGCAGCCAACAGGGCGGGGGTGGAGAGACCCAGTACTTC. Protein: CASSQQGGGGETQYF.

Details on this clonotype: Germline and junction disagree at one end, which may indicate a read error. The chain carries TRBV29-1 and TRBJ2-3; 11 positions agree with TRBD2. The CDR3 sequence is 16 residues long. Germline values: CDR1 SQVTM, CDR2 ANQGSEA. The CDR3 bases are TGCAGCACACCTAGCGGGAGGCGGGCTAGCACAGATGCGCAGTATTTT. This translates into CSTPSGRRASTDAQYF.

Note on this clonotype: This may be a read error, as it is one base from a much larger clone. V and J are TRBV6-1 and TRBJ2-7; D is unclear. This CDR3 region has 13 residues. Per germline, CDR1 MNHNS and CDR2 SASEGT. V was pared by 7 bases and J by 3 bases, with 13 bases between. Here the CDR3 DNA reads TGTGCCAGCACCCTAAGGATGCACTACGAGCAGTACTTC. This sequence encodes CASTLRMHYEQYF.

This clonotype has just a few counts. The rearrangement uses TRBV12-5 and TRBJ2-7; possible D gene TRBD1, 6 bases. Trimming left V 6 bases short and J 2 bases short, with 20 bases between. The CDR3 length is 16 residues. Germline CDR1 is LGHNT and CDR2 is FRNRAP. CDR3 protein: CASGTDTGPDPYEQYF. For the CDR3, the DNA is TGTGCTAGTGGAACGGATACAGGGCCTGACCCCTACGAGCAGTACTTC.

This clonotype was observed a single time. Just one base apart from a much larger clone, this may be a read error. This chain joins TRBV5-3 and TRBJ2-7, with D maybe TRBD2 (5 bases). TRBV5-3 qualifies as an ORF whose function is uncertain. The CDR3 length is 14 residues. CDR3 loop: CASSWGAHSYEQYF. DNA of the CDR3: TGTGCCAGCAGCTGGGGAGCTCACTCCTACGAGCAGTACTTC.

This clonotype has ten or more counts. This chain links TRBV29-1 with TRBJ2-3; TRBD2 is a possible D gene (5 bases). Germline V gene lookup returns CDR1 SQVTM and CDR2 ANQGSEA. This CDR3 comprises 17 residues. The V and J ends lost 1 base and 6 bases respectively, with 23 bases between them. The CDR3 DNA reads as TGCAGCGTTGAAGTCGGGGAGATGGCGGACGGGTTCGATACGCAGTATTTT. This codes for CSVEVGEMADGFDTQYF.

This chain joins TRBV20-1 and TRBJ2-7, with 10 positions matching TRBD2. CDR3 size: 14 residues. Germline V gives CDR1 DFQATT, CDR2 SNEGSKA (reference sequence). V was clipped by 1 base and J by 2 bases; unmatched bases: 2. The CDR3 here is CSARGLAGAYEQYF. The DNA of the CDR3 is TGCAGTGCTAGAGGTCTAGCGGGGGCCTACGAGCAGTACTTC.